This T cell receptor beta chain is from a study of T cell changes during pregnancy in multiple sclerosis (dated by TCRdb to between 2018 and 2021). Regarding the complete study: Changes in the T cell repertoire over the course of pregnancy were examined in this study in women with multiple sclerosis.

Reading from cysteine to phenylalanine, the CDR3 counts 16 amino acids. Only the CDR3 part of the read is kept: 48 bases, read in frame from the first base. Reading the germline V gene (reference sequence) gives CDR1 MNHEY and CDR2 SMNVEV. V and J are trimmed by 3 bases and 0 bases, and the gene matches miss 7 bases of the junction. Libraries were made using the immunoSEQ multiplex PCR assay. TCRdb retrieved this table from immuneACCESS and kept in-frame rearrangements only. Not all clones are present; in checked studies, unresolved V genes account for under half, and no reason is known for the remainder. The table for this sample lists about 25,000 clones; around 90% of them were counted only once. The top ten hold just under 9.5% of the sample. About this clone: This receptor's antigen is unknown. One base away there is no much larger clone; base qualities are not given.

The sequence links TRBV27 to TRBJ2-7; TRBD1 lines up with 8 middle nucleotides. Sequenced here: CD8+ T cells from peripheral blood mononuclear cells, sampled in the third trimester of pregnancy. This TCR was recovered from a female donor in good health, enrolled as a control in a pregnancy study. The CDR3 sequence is CASSFDRTGSSYEQYF. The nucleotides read TGTGCCAGCAGTTTCGATCGGACAGGGAGCTCCTACGAGCAGTACTTC.